This TCR beta chain is drawn from a study of cytomegalovirus exposure and HLA in healthy donors. Whole-study findings and limits: Later work found that TCR association rates differed between HLA loci; DRB1 had the most and HLA-C the fewest. When analyzed later, a missense DCLRE1C variant was found to be linked to TCR beta V- and J-gene trimming.

On this clone: What it binds is unknown.

The ends lost 2 bases at V and 7 bases at J; junction bases unmatched: 11. The CDR3 covers 15 residues. Germline V gene sequence: CDR1 SGHRS, CDR2 YFSETQ. Donors consisted of healthy bone marrow donors. With 60 Vbeta and 13 Jbeta primers, the PCR was carried out. Libraries were prepared by immunoSEQ multiplex PCR; TCRdb keeps only in-frame clonotypes and omits some of them. The data contain hundreds of thousands of clones, roughly 90% of them seen just once; the ten biggest clones take up roughly 1%. The chain combines TRBV5-1 with TRBJ1-1; 7 bases match TRBD1. The sequenced sample was PBMCs. The TCR was taken from a woman younger than 30 in good health and CMV-seronegative. DNA for the CDR3: TGCGCCAGCAGCTTTTGGGACAGAACCGATGGTGAAGCTTTCTTT. Translation gives CASSFWDRTDGEAFF.